This paragraph reports one TCR beta chain. This clonotype appeared many times. There is no known antigen for this receptor. Base quality data are lacking; no much larger clone is found one base away. The data stem from a study of blood T cells in healthy people across ages (dated by TCRdb to the mid-2010s). Concerning the study at large: In model experiments, template switching captured about one uniquely barcoded TCR beta cDNA molecule for every two T cells. The donors were split into four age groups: young (average 16 years), middle-aged (around 40), aged (approximately 60) and long-lived (approximately 80). Age-related changes in TCR beta repertoire diversity were measured in the study by deep sequencing normalized with unique cDNA molecular identifiers. Two additional independent replicas of 1 million unique cDNA reads from the same blood draw were analyzed for two donors (one aged 18 to 30 and one aged 80 or older). Donors of different ages were randomly distributed across sequencing lanes to avoid experimental bias.

Systemically healthy Caucasian individuals from Russia, over 30 in total and aged roughly 6 to 100 years, were included as donors. About 9.8 milliliters of peripheral blood were drawn from each donor into EDTA-treated Vacutainer tubes. Ficoll-Paque density-gradient centrifugation was used to isolate PBMCs, with at least 6.5 million per sample. Total RNA, at least 6 micrograms per sample, was extracted from PBMCs with Trizol reagent. For every donor, an aliquot of PBMCs went through flow cytometry to measure the percentages of naive CD45RAhigh/CD27high T cells. Libraries were constructed by 5' RACE. Data came from an Illumina HiSeq 2500. A second roughly 6 to 12 cycle PCR used a sample-barcoded 5' primer and a J-beta primer mix. Each TCR beta cDNA molecule received a unique molecular identifier from a template-switch 5' adaptor carrying 12 random nucleotides. Each sample yielded at least 2.5 million CDR3-containing paired-end reads. First-strand cDNA was synthesized from all RNA with the Mint cDNA synthesis kit, primed by a TRBC-specific oligonucleotide. All cDNA was treated with uracil-DNA glycosylase and then went through a first 18-cycle PCR with the universal primers M1SS and BC2_uni_R. The study's own analysis went as follows. For normalization, 1 million high-quality reads, each with a distinct molecular identifier, were randomly selected from each sample. Reads with shared molecular identifiers were discarded instead of being binned into consensus sequences. CDR3 identification, clonotype clustering and error correction used MiTCR with a Q25 quality threshold and the strictest error-elimination algorithm. A nonparametric unseen species model with Euler transformation was used to estimate a lower bound on total TCR beta diversity. In TCRdb, the public reads were trimmed at Q25 with fastp and aligned with MiXCR, with productive beta chains retained. Every entry covers one CDR3 protein and lists the most common genes and DNA from its rows. These V and J calls rely on TCRdb rather than the paper's analysis. This sample gives more than 800,000 distinct CDR3 sequences in total; roughly 26% of them show up just once. The top ten clones comprise 15% to 20% of the sample.

From its cysteine to its phenylalanine, the CDR3 spans 16 amino acids. This entry keeps only the CDR3 DNA: 48 bases, framed from base 1. CDR1 and CDR2 are read off the germline V gene as MNHEY and SVGAGI. V gives up 6 bases and J gives up 1 base, and the segment between their germline ends measures 16 bases. What the work shows at the level of the full study, not this receptor alone: Because donor CMV infection status was unknown, age-related changes in expanded clonotypes were potentially confounded. The long-lived group showed more naive CD4+ T cells, fewer expanded clones and increased TCR diversity than the aged group, suggesting age selection. As age increased, observed TCR beta diversity per million T cells dropped in a roughly linear way, and a significant reduction was already evident by age around 41. Since profiling was done on bulk unsorted PBMCs, naive and antigen-experienced compartments could not be conclusively compared. Estimates of total diversity based on one million sequenced T cells were considered lower bounds and underestimates. Observed TCR beta diversity correlated strongly with the percentage of naive T cells measured by flow cytometry.

The sequencing input was blood. The rearranged segments are TRBV6-5 and TRBJ2-1; TRBD1 is a possible D gene, resting on 6 matching bases. The sequence derives from a woman older than 75 in good health. The CDR3 in this case is CASSRTAQGSYNEQFF. The nucleotide sequence reads TGTGCCAGCAGCAGGACAGCCCAAGGGTCCTACAATGAGCAGTTCTTC.